The 26 T cell receptor beta chains given below trace back to one sample, sequenced in a study of T-cell memory formation after mild COVID-19. TCRdb redid the calling of the 5' RACE reads with MiXCR, one entry per CDR3 protein. The data hold hundreds of thousands of distinct CDR3 sequences, with around 25% observed a single time. Sequenced sample: PBMCs or a T cell subset sorted from them (not recorded which). The receptors come from an adult woman who had mild COVID-19 (a few samples of this study predate the infection). Cell type and time point are not known.

This clonotype was detected a few times. The chain employs TRBV12-3 or TRBV12-4 and TRBJ2-5, with unresolved D. Between the trimmed V and J ends, which lost 2 bases and 5 bases, there was a span of 12 bases. The CDR3 runs 14 residues. CDR3 nucleotides: TGTGCCAGCAGTTTACAGGTGTTGACGGAGACCCAGTACTTC. Its translation is CASSLQVLTETQYF.

There are a few counts of this clonotype. V usage is TRBV7-6 and J usage is TRBJ2-5, with D tentatively TRBD1 or TRBD2 (6 bases each). V was clipped by 3 bases and J by 4 bases, with 12 bases between them. Germline V CDR1 and CDR2: SGHVS, FNYEAQ. There are 14 residues in the CDR3. In DNA form, the CDR3 reads TGTGCCAGCAGCTTTAGCAGGGGAGGAGAGACCCAGTACTTC. Its protein product is CASSFSRGGETQYF.

The rearrangement links TRBV4-1 to TRBJ1-2; possible D gene TRBD1, 5 bases. This CDR3 has 13 residues. Germline CDR1 MGHRA, CDR2 YSYEKL. V gave up 3 bases and J gave up 6 bases, with 11 bases separating them. The CDR3 loop is CASSHPFRDGYTF. CDR3 nucleotide sequence: TGCGCCAGCAGCCACCCTTTCAGGGATGGCTACACCTTC.

This clonotype was observed a handful of times. The chain employs TRBV5-1 and TRBJ2-1; TRBD2 aligns across 10 bases. The germline V gene encodes CDR1 SGHRS and CDR2 YFSETQ. V dropped 5 bases and J dropped 0; count of bases not matched to a gene: 5. There are 16 residues in the CDR3. The CDR3 loop reads CASSIASGSSYNEQFF. The CDR3, as DNA: TGCGCCAGCAGTATAGCTAGCGGGAGCTCCTACAATGAGCAGTTCTTC.

The sample holds many counts of this clonotype. The chain links TRBV7-9 to TRBJ2-1; 14 bases align to TRBD2. Germline values: CDR1 SEHNR, CDR2 FQNEAQ (reference sequence). The CDR3 runs 20 residues. The V segment lost 5 bases and the J segment 2 bases; nucleotides outside the gene matches: 14. The CDR3 nucleotides read TGTGCCAGCAGCCCCCATGCCGGGACTAGCGGGAGTCCCACCTACAATGAGCAGTTCTTC. Its protein product is CASSPHAGTSGSPTYNEQFF.

The CDR3 spells CASSFVAGGVQETQYF. CDR3 bases: TGTGCCAGCAGTTTCGTAGCGGGAGGCGTCCAAGAGACCCAGTACTTC. V gene TRBV6-2 or TRBV6-3 combines with J gene TRBJ2-5; 10 bases are a match to TRBD2. CDR3 length equals 16 residues. CDR1 is MNHEY and CDR2 is SVGEGT in the germline V gene. V lost 4 bases to trimming and J lost 1 base; unmatched junction nucleotides: 6.

This clonotype showed up just a few times. The chain links TRBV5-6 to TRBJ2-7, with a tentative D call TRBD2 (6 bases). The CDR3 has 13 amino acids. Trimming took off 4 bases at V and 7 bases at J, with 15 bases between the two ends. CDR1 and CDR2 from the germline V gene are SGHDT and YYEEEE. CDR3 amino acids: CASSRDLVGEQYF. DNA of the CDR3: TGTGCCAGCAGCCGGGACTTAGTGGGGGAGCAGTACTTC.

The chain couples TRBV9 to TRBJ2-7; the match to TRBD1 covers 7 bases. The CDR3 has 16 residues. The germline V gene has CDR1 SGDLS and CDR2 YYNGEE. The V segment lost 0 bases and the J segment 2 bases; nucleotides outside the gene matches: 8. The CDR3 nucleotides read TGTGCCAGCAGCGTAGGGGGGACAGTCCCCACCTACGAGCAGTACTTC. It yields the protein CASSVGGTVPTYEQYF.

In this sample, this clonotype turned up a few times. The chain is built from TRBV20-1 and TRBJ2-2; D remains unclear. CDR1 DFQATT and CDR2 SNEGSKA come from the germline V gene (reference sequence). The CDR3 loop spans 14 amino acids. V was clipped by 3 bases and J by 1 base, with 9 bases between them. CDR3 region: CSASQRLNTGELFF. The CDR3 region has the DNA TGCAGTGCTAGCCAGAGGTTGAACACCGGGGAGCTGTTTTTT.

V usage is TRBV27 and J usage is TRBJ1-3; D is perhaps TRBD1 (5 bases). V lost 7 bases and J lost 0, with 13 bases in between. The CDR3 is made up of 15 amino acids. Germline V gene lookup returns CDR1 MNHEY and CDR2 SMNVEV (reference sequence). The CDR3 is CASKQGPLSGNTIYF. CDR3 DNA sequence: TGTGCCAGCAAGCAGGGCCCCCTCTCTGGAAACACCATATATTTT.

This rearrangement joins TRBV28 to TRBJ2-7; 13 bases fit TRBD2. V lost 5 bases and J lost 1; bases outside the gene matches: 14. Germline CDR1 MDHEN, CDR2 SYDVKM. The CDR3 runs to 19 residues. CDR3 sequence (DNA): TGTGCCAGCAGTCTAATGGGTATTTGGACTAGCGGGGGATCCTACGAGCAGTACTTC. Translated, it gives CASSLMGIWTSGGSYEQYF.

The V gene is TRBV7-3, the J gene TRBJ2-1, with 12 positions matching TRBD2. This CDR3 contains 15 residues. The J segment lost 8 bases and the V segment lost 4 bases, leaving 6 bases of the junction unmatched. Per the germline V gene, CDR1 is SGHTA and CDR2 is FQGTGA. CDR3 sequence reads: CASSSLAGGPHEQFF. The DNA for the CDR3 is TGTGCCAGCAGCTCCCTAGCGGGGGGGCCACATGAGCAGTTCTTC.

This sequence joins TRBV24-1 and TRBJ2-1; 9 bases map to TRBD1. The junction had 5 bases not matched to a gene; V was cut back by 10 bases and J by 2 bases. The CDR3 extends over 14 amino acids. The germline gives CDR1 KGHDR, CDR2 SFDVKD. The DNA for the CDR3 is TGTGCCACGAGGGACAGGGACACCTACAATGAGCAGTTCTTC. Translated: CATRDRDTYNEQFF.

This clonotype was counted at least ten times. The rearrangement joins TRBV15 to TRBJ2-5, with TRBD2 matching over 9 bases. This CDR3 comprises 17 residues. J gave up 1 base and V 1 base, and 7 bases lay outside the gene matches. The germline CDR1 and CDR2 sequences are LNHNV and YYDKDF (reference sequence). The CDR3 nucleotides are TGTGCCACCAGCAGAGGTGGCGGGAGGGCCTTCCAAGAGACCCAGTACTTC. Translation: CATSRGGGRAFQETQYF. Full variable domain (remainder filled in from reference TRBV15 and TRBJ2-5): DAMVIQNPRYQVTQFGKPVTLSCSQTLNHNVMYWYQQKSSQAPKLLFHYYDKDFNNEADTPDNFQSRRPNTSFCFLDIRSPGLGDTAMYLCATSRGGGRAFQETQYFGPGTRLLVL.

The J gene is TRBJ2-1, the V gene TRBV15; no definite D call. CDR1 and CDR2 (germline): LNHNV, YYDKDF (reference sequence). The CDR3 extends over 15 amino acids. V lost 2 bases and J lost 0, with 8 bases in between. The DNA for the CDR3 is TGTGCCACCAGCAGAAGGGCGAGCTCCTACAATGAGCAGTTCTTC. Translated, it gives CATSRRASSYNEQFF.

The chain uses TRBV18 and TRBJ2-5, with a possible D match to TRBD1 (6 bases). Trimming removed 10 bases at V and 5 bases at J, with 14 bases between. The CDR3 spans 12 residues. The germline V gene has CDR1 KGHSH and CDR2 LQKENI. CDR3 loop: CATYRERETQYF. In DNA, the CDR3 is TGTGCCACATACAGGGAGAGGGAGACCCAGTACTTC.

This clonotype was found a few times. V gene TRBV20-1 combines with J gene TRBJ1-3; D not certain. Per germline, CDR1 DFQATT and CDR2 SNEGSKA (reference sequence). There are 15 residues in the CDR3. The V and J ends lost 3 bases and 4 bases respectively, with 16 bases between them. The CDR3 DNA reads as TGCAGTGCTAGGAGTCGTCTCCGTAGGGGAAACACCATATATTTT. This translates into CSARSRLRRGNTIYF.

The chain employs TRBV6-2 or TRBV6-3 and TRBJ2-1; D possibly corresponds to TRBD2 (6 bases). The CDR3 spans 17 residues. Germline lookup yields CDR1 MNHEY and CDR2 SVGEGT. V was trimmed by 3 bases and J by 1 base, leaving 16 bases between them. DNA for the CDR3: TGTGCCAGCAGTTATCGGCCTGGGAGGTCTTCCTACAATGAGCAGTTCTTC. Its translation: CASSYRPGRSSYNEQFF.

This clonotype is a singleton in its sample. This rearrangement joins TRBV7-9 to TRBJ2-6, with D perhaps assigned TRBD1 or TRBD2 (5 bases each). Germline assignment: CDR1 SEHNR and CDR2 FQNEAQ (reference sequence). The CDR3 has 18 amino acids. Trimming left V 5 bases short and J 0 bases short, with 17 bases between. The CDR3 here is CASSPTGTDLSGANVLTF. The CDR3 DNA sequence: TGTGCCAGCAGCCCCACCGGGACGGACCTCTCTGGGGCCAACGTCCTGACTTTC.

This clonotype was counted a few times. The genes are TRBV12-3 or TRBV12-4 and TRBJ2-7; D not resolved. The CDR3 extends over 15 amino acids. Trimming pared 6 bases from V and 0 bases from J, leaving 15 bases between. CDR3: CASRGGSSSSYEQYF. The CDR3 region has the DNA TGTGCCAGCAGGGGTGGGTCGTCGAGCTCCTACGAGCAGTACTTC.

The chain employs TRBV7-9 and TRBJ1-1; D gene unclear. The germline gives CDR1 SEHNR, CDR2 FQNEAQ (reference sequence). Trimming stripped 1 base from V and 0 bases from J, with 6 bases between. There are 14 residues in the CDR3. CDR3 in DNA: TGTGCCAGCAGCTTAGGCAGCTTGAACACTGAAGCTTTCTTT. It codes for CASSLGSLNTEAFF.

In its sample, this clonotype was seen a few times. The gene calls are TRBV12-3 or TRBV12-4 and TRBJ2-3; TRBD1 agrees at 7 bases. The CDR3 spans 15 residues. Unmatched junction bases numbered 8, after V lost 7 bases and J lost 1 base. The CDR3 DNA is TGTGCCAGCACCTGGGAGACAGGGCGCACAGATACGCAGTATTTT. It is translated as CASTWETGRTDTQYF.

The CDR3 sequence: CASRRGTGRNEQYF. CDR3 in DNA: TGTGCCAGCAGACGCGGGACAGGGAGGAACGAGCAGTACTTC. The chain joins TRBV6-1 to TRBJ2-7; 9 nucleotides line up with TRBD1. Germline-derived CDR1 and CDR2 are MNHNS and SASEGT. The CDR3 extends over 14 amino acids. With V trimmed by 6 bases and J by 5 bases, 8 bases remained unmatched.

There are a few counts of this clonotype. The chain employs TRBV9 and TRBJ2-1, with 9 positions matching TRBD2. Germline V CDR1 and CDR2: SGDLS, YYNGEE. The trim removed 2 bases at V and 5 bases at J, leaving 5 bases unmatched. The CDR3 totals 15 residues. The CDR3: CASSVGLAGHNEQFF. In DNA, the CDR3 is TGTGCCAGCAGCGTCGGGCTAGCGGGACACAATGAGCAGTTCTTC.

This rearrangement joins TRBV6-6 to TRBJ2-6; 10 bases match TRBD1. Germline trimming cut 5 bases from V and 0 bases from J; bases unmatched to any gene: 4. Germline V gene sequence: CDR1 MNHNY, CDR2 SVGAGI (reference sequence). The CDR3 is 17 amino acids. As DNA, the CDR3 is TGTGCCAGCAGTCGGGACAGGGGCAGCTCTGGGGCCAACGTCCTGACTTTC. Protein: CASSRDRGSSGANVLTF.

This clonotype was observed a handful of times. DNA of the CDR3: TGTGCCAGCAGCTCCTGGAACTACGAGCAGTACTTC. Protein product: CASSSWNYEQYF. The V call is TRBV7-2, the J call TRBJ2-7; D gene uncertain. CDR3 length: 12 residues. V lost 4 bases and J 3 bases, leaving 7 bases between the germline ends. Germline CDR1 reads SGHTA; CDR2 reads FQGNSA.